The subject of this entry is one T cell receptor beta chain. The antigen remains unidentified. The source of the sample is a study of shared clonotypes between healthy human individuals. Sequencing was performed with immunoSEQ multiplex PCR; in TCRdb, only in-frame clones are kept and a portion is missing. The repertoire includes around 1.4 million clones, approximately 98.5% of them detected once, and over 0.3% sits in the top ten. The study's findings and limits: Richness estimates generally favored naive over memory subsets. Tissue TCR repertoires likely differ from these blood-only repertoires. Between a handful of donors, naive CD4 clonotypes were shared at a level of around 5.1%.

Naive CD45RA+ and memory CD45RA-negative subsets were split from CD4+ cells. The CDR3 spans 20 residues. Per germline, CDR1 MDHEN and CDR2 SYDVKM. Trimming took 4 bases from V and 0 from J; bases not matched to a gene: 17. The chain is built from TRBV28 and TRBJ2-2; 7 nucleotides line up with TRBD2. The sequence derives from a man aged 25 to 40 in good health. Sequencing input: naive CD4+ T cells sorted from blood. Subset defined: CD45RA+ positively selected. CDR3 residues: CASSYPRGLADFANTGELFF. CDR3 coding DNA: TGTGCCAGCAGTTACCCCCGCGGGCTAGCGGACTTCGCGAACACCGGGGAGCTGTTTTTT.